The 13 T cell receptor beta chains in this list originate from one sample, sequenced in a study of blood T cell repertoires in COVID-19. Using immunoSEQ multiplex PCR, the repertoire was profiled, and TCRdb retains in-frame clones only, with some absent. Counted here are about 49,000 clones, about 87% occurring once; the ten biggest clones make up 2.1%. Input material: peripheral blood. These receptors were collected from a woman of 80 years or more with COVID-19, enrolled during active disease.

V is TRBV5-4 and J is TRBJ2-2; TRBD1 aligns across 8 bases. J lost 1 base, V lost 4 bases, and 6 bases had no gene match. The V gene's germline CDR1 is SGHNT and CDR2 YYREEE (reference sequence). The CDR3 length is 16 residues. CDR3 residues: CASSHQTGVNTGELFF. The CDR3 region has the DNA TGTGCCAGCAGCCACCAGACAGGGGTGAACACCGGGGAGCTGTTTTTT.

This clone is labeled as medium-sized (0.01 to 0.1%). This specimen includes other DNA sequences encoding the same CDR3. J is TRBJ2-7 and V is TRBV5-6; D not certain. The germline gives CDR1 SGHDT, CDR2 YYEEEE. Trimming removed 6 bases at V and 4 bases at J, with 26 bases between. The CDR3 has 17 residues. CDR3 region: CASTLLVGGTGPYEQYF. The CDR3 coding sequence is TGTGCCAGCACCCTGCTCGTGGGTGGCACGGGTCCATACGAGCAGTACTTC.

The chain joins TRBV19 to TRBJ2-1; 7 positions agree with TRBD2. There are 14 residues in the CDR3. Germline V gene lookup returns CDR1 LNHDA and CDR2 SQIVND (reference sequence). The junction had 5 bases not matched to a gene; V was cut back by 5 bases and J by 4 bases. As DNA, the CDR3 is TGTGCCAGTAGTCCCCGGGGGGTGTACAATGAGCAGTTCTTC. This encodes CASSPRGVYNEQFF.

The rearrangement uses TRBV7-2 and TRBJ1-1; D remains ambiguous. V was clipped by 1 base and J by 2 bases, with 11 bases between them. CDR1 is SGHTA, CDR2 FQGNSA, per germline. The CDR3 spans 15 residues. The CDR3 DNA reads TGTGCCAGCAGCTTAGGGCCGGGAATCAACACTGAAGCTTTCTTT. It translates to CASSLGPGINTEAFF.

The chain joins TRBV28 to TRBJ1-4; D unresolved. The CDR3 totals 14 residues. CDR1 and CDR2 (germline): MDHEN, SYDVKM. V lost 3 bases to trimming and J lost 5 bases, with 10 bases between them. DNA for the CDR3: TGTGCCAGCAGTTTTGAAACCAGAAATGAAAAACTGTTTTTT. The encoded protein is CASSFETRNEKLFF.

This rearrangement joins TRBV6-5 to TRBJ2-1; D unresolved. CDR3 size: 13 residues. The V end was cut by 6 bases, the J end by 5 bases, with 11 bases between. Germline V gene sequence: CDR1 MNHEY, CDR2 SVGAGI. This chain's CDR3 is CASRTQQDNEQFF. The DNA for the CDR3 is TGTGCCAGCAGAACCCAACAAGACAATGAGCAGTTCTTC.

This rearrangement joins TRBV14 to TRBJ1-1; 8 bases fit TRBD1. Per the germline V gene, CDR1 is SGHDN and CDR2 is FVKESK. This CDR3 has 18 residues. V lost 2 bases, J lost 7 bases, and 18 bases stayed unmatched. The CDR3 reads CASSQIPWTGSKGLEAFF. The CDR3 coding sequence is TGTGCCAGCAGCCAAATTCCCTGGACAGGGTCGAAGGGCCTTGAAGCTTTCTTT.

The chain combines TRBV5-5 with TRBJ2-2; 7 bases fit TRBD1. Germline V lookup: CDR1 SGHKS, CDR2 YYEKEE (reference sequence). The trim removed 4 bases at V and 3 bases at J, leaving 6 bases unmatched. The CDR3 runs to 15 residues. The CDR3 region is CASSRQGHDTGELFF. Written as DNA, the CDR3 is TGTGCCAGCAGCCGACAGGGTCACGACACCGGGGAGCTGTTTTTT.

This clone was seen a single time. V and J are TRBV10-3 and TRBJ1-1; 7 nucleotides line up with TRBD1. Trimming took 6 bases from V and 7 from J; bases not matched to a gene: 5. Germline CDR1 ENHRY, CDR2 SYGVKD. The CDR3 contains 12 residues. CDR3 in amino acids: CAIRGQTHEAFF. DNA for the CDR3: TGTGCCATCAGGGGACAGACACATGAAGCTTTCTTT.

The chain recombines TRBV11-2 with TRBJ1-1, with 9 positions matching TRBD1. With 4 bases clipped from V and 6 bases from J, the junction kept 15 bases outside the gene matches. Germline V gives CDR1 SGHAT, CDR2 FQNNGV. The CDR3 is 17 residues long. CDR3: CASSSRGQGGKSSEAFF. The DNA for the CDR3 is TGTGCCAGCAGCTCCCGGGGACAGGGAGGAAAGAGTTCTGAAGCTTTCTTT.

The V call is TRBV6-1, the J call TRBJ1-5, with D tentatively TRBD1 (5 bases). V was clipped by 1 base and J by 4 bases, with 17 bases between them. The length of the CDR3 is 17 residues. Germline V CDR1 and CDR2: MNHNS, SASEGT. The DNA of the CDR3 is TGTGCCAGCAGTGAAGGCCGCGGGGCCGGCCGGAATCAGCCCCAGCATTTT. Translating it yields CASSEGRGAGRNQPQHF.

This clone has only one observation. One end of the junction varies from germline; a read error may be responsible. V gene TRBV5-5 combines with J gene TRBJ2-7; possibly TRBD1 or TRBD2 for D (5 bases each). The CDR3 totals 14 residues. The V gene's germline CDR1 is SGHKS and CDR2 YYEKEE (reference sequence). The CDR3 sequence is CASRLGRATHEQYF. The CDR3, as DNA: TGTGCCAGCAGGTTGGGGCGGGCTACCCACGAGCAGTACTTC.

This sequence joins TRBV7-8 and TRBJ1-5; 7 nucleotides agree with TRBD1. The trim removed 5 bases at V and 7 bases at J, leaving 8 bases unmatched. Germline CDR1 reads SGHVS; CDR2 reads FQNEAQ. The CDR3 runs to 14 residues. The CDR3 loop is CASSHRQGRQPQHF. The CDR3 region has the DNA TGTGCCAGCAGCCATCGACAGGGCCGGCAGCCCCAGCATTTT.